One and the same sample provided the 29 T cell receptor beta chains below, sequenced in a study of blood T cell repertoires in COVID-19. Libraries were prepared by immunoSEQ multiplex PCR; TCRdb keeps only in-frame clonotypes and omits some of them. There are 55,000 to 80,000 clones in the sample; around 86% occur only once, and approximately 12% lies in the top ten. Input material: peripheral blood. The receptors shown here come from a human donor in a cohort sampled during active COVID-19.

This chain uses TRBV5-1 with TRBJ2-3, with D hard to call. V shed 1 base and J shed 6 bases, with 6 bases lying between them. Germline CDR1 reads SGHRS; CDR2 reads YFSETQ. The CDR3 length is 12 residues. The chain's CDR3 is CASSLNIDTQYF. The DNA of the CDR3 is TGCGCCAGCAGCTTGAACATCGATACGCAGTATTTT. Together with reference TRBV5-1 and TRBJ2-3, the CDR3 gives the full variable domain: KAGVTQTPRYLIKTRGQQVTLSCSPISGHRSVSWYQQTPGQGLQFLFEYFSETQRNKGNFPGRFSGRQFSNSRSEMNVSTLELGDSALYLCASSLNIDTQYFGPGTRLTVL.

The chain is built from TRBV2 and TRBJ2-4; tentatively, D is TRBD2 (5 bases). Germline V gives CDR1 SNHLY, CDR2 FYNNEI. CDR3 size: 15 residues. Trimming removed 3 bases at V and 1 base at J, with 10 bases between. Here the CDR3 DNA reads TGTGCCAGCAGTGATGGTAGAGGGGCCAAAAACATTCAGTACTTC. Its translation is CASSDGRGAKNIQYF.

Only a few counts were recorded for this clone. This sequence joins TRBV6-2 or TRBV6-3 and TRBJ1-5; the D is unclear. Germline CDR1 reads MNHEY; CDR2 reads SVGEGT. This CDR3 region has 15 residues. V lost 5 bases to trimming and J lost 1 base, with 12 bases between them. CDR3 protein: CASSPRDWSNQPQHF. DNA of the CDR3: TGTGCCAGCAGTCCCCGCGACTGGAGCAATCAGCCCCAGCATTTT.

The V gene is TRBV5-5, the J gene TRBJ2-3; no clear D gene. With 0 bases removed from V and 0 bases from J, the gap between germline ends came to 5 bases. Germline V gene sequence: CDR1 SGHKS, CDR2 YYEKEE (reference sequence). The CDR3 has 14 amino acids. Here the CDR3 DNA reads TGTGCCAGCAGCTTGGCTACTAGCACAGATACGCAGTATTTT. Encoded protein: CASSLATSTDTQYF.

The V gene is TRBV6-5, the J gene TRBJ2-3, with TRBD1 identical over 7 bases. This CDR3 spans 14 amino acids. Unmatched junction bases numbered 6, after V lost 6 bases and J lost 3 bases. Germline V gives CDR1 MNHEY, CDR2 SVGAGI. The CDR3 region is CASRRQGGTDTQYF. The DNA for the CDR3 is TGTGCCAGCAGACGACAGGGTGGGACAGATACGCAGTATTTT.

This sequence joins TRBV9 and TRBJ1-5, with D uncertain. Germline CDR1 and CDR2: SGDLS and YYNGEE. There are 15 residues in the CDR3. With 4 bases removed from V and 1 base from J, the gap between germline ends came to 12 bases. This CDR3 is CASSPASESNQPQHF. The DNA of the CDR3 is TGTGCCAGCAGCCCTGCCAGTGAAAGCAATCAGCCCCAGCATTTT.

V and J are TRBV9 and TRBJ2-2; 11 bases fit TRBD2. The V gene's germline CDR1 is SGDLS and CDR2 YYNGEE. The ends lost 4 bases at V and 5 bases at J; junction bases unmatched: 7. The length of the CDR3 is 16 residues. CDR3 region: CASSTGTSGSTGELFF. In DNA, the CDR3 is TGTGCCAGCAGCACTGGGACTAGCGGAAGTACCGGGGAGCTGTTTTTT.

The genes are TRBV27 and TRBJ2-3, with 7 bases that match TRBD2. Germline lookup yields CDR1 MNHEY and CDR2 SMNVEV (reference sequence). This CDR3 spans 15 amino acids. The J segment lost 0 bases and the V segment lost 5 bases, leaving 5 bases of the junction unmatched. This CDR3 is CASSRNGGSTDTQYF. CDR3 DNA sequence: TGTGCCAGCAGTCGAAACGGGGGGAGCACAGATACGCAGTATTTT.

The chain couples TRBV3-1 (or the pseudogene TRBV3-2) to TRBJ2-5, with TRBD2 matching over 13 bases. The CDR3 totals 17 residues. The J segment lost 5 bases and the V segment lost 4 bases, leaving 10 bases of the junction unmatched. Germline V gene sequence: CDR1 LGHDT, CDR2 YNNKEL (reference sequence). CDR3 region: CASSPGLAGAARETQYF. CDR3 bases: TGTGCCAGCAGCCCTGGACTAGCGGGGGCCGCACGGGAGACCCAGTACTTC.

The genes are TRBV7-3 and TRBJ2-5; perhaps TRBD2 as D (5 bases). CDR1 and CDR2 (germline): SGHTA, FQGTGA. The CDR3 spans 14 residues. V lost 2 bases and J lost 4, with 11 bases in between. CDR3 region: CASSLGGLGETQYF. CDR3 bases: TGTGCCAGCAGCTTAGGCGGGTTAGGAGAGACCCAGTACTTC.

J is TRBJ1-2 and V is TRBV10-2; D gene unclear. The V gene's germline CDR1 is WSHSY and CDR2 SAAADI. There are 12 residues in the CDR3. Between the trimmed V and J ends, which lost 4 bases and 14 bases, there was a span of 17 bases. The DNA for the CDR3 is TGCGCCAGCAGTGTCGGATTTAACTCGGGAACCTTC. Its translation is CASSVGFNSGTF.

The CDR3 sequence is CASSSGTGVNEQFF. In nucleotides, the CDR3 is TGTGCCAGCAGCTCCGGGACAGGGGTCAATGAGCAGTTCTTC. The rearrangement joins TRBV7-2 to TRBJ2-1, with 10 nucleotides matching TRBD1. V lost 4 bases, J lost 6 bases, and 3 bases stayed unmatched. The CDR3 spans 14 residues. Germline CDR1 and CDR2: SGHTA and FQGNSA. The full variable domain, completed using reference TRBV7-2 and TRBJ2-1, is GAGVSQSPSNKVTEKGKDVELRCDPISGHTALYWYRQSLGQGLEFLIYFQGNSAPDKSGLPSDRFSAERTGGSVSTLTIQRTQQEDSAVYLCASSSGTGVNEQFFGPGTRLTVL.

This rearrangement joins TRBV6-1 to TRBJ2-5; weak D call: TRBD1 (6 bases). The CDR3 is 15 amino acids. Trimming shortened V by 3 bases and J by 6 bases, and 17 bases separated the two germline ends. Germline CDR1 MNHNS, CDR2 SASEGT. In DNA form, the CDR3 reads TGTGCCAGCAGTGACCAGGCAGGGGCGGCAAAGACCCAGTACTTC. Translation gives CASSDQAGAAKTQYF.

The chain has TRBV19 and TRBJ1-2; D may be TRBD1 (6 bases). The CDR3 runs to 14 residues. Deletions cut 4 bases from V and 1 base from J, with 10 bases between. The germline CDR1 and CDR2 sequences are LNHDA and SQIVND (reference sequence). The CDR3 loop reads CASSSTGFNYGYTF. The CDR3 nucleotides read TGTGCCAGTAGTAGCACAGGGTTTAACTATGGCTACACCTTC.

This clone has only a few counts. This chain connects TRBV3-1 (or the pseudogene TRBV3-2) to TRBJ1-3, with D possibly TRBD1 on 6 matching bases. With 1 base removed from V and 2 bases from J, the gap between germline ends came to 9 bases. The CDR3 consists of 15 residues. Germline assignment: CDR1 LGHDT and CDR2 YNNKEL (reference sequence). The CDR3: CASSQVYRAGNTIYF. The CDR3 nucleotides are TGTGCCAGCAGCCAAGTTTACAGGGCTGGAAACACCATATATTTT.

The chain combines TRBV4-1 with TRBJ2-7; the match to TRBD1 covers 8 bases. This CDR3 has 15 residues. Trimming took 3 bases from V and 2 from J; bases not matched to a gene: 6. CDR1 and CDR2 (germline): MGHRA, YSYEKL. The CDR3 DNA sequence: TGCGCCAGCAGCCACCTAGGACAGGGCCCCTACGAGCAGTACTTC. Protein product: CASSHLGQGPYEQYF.

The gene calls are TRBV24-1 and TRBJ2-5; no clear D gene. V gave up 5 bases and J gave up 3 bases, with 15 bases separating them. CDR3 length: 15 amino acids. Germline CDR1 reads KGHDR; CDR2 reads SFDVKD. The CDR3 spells CATSVLFGSEETQYF. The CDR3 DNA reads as TGTGCCACCAGTGTACTATTCGGCTCAGAAGAGACCCAGTACTTC.

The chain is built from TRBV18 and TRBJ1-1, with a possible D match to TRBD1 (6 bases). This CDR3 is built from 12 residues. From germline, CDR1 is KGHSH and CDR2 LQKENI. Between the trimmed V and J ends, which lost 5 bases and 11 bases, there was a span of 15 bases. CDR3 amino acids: CASSSSEGVAFF. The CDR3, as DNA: TGTGCCAGCTCATCGTCCGAGGGGGTCGCTTTCTTT.

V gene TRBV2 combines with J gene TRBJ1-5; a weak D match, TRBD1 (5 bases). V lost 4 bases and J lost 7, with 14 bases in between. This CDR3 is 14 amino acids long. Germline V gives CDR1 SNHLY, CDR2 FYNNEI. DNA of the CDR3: TGTGCCAGCAGTGGGCAGGGCCTGGACCAGCCCCAGCATTTT. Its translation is CASSGQGLDQPQHF.

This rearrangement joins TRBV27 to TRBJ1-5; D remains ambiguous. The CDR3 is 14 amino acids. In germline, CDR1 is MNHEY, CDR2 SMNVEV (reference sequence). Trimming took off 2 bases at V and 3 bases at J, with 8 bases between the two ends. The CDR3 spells CASSLTEDNQPQHF. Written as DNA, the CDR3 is TGTGCCAGCAGTTTAACGGAGGACAATCAGCCCCAGCATTTT.

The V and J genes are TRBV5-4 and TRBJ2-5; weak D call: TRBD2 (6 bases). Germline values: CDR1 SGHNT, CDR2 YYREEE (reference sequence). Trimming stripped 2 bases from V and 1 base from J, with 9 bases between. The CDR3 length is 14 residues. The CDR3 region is CASSLRLVQETQYF. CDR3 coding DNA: TGTGCCAGCAGCTTAAGACTAGTCCAAGAGACCCAGTACTTC.

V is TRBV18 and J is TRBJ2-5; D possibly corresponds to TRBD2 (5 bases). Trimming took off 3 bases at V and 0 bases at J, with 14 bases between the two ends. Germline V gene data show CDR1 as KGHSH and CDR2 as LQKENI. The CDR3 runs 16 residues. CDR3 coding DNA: TGTGCCAGCTCACCTTCTTCCCCGGGGAACCAAGAGACCCAGTACTTC. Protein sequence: CASSPSSPGNQETQYF.

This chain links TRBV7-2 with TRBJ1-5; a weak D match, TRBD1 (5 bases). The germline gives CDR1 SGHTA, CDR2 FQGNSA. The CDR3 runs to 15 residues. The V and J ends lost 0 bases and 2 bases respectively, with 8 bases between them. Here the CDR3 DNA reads TGTGCCAGCAGCTTAGCGTGGGGGGGCAATCAGCCCCAGCATTTT. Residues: CASSLAWGGNQPQHF.

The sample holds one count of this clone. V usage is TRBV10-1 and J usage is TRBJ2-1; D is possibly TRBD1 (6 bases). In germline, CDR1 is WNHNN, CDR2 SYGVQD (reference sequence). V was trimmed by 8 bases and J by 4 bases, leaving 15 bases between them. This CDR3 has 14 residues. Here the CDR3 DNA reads TGCGCCAGCGGGACGACAGGAGGATACAATGAGCAGTTCTTC. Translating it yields CASGTTGGYNEQFF.

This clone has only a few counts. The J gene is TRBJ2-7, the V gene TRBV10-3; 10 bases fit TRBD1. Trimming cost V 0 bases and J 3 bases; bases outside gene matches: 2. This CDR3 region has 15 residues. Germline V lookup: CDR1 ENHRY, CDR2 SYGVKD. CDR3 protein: CAISESGQGYYEQYF. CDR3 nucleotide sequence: TGTGCCATCAGTGAGTCGGGACAGGGGTACTACGAGCAGTACTTC.

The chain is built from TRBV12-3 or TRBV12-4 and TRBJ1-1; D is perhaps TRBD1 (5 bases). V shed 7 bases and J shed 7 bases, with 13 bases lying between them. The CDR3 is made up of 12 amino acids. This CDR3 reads CASTAGGIEAFF. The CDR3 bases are TGTGCCAGCACTGCCGGGGGGATTGAAGCTTTCTTT.

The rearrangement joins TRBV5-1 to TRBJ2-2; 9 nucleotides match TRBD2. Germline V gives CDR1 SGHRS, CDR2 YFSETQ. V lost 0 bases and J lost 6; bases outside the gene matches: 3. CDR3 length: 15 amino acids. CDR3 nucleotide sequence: TGCGCCAGCAGCTTGGCGGCGGGGGGGCCCGGGGAGCTGTTTTTT. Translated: CASSLAAGGPGELFF.

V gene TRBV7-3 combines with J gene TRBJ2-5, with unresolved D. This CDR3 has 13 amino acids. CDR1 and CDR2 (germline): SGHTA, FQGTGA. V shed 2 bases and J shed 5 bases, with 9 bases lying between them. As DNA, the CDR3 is TGTGCCAGCAGCTTAGCGTTTGGTGAGACCCAGTACTTC. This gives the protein CASSLAFGETQYF.

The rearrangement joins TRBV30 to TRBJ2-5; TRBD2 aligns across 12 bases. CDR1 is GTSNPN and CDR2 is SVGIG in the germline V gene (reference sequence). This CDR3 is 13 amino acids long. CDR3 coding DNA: TGTTCTACTAGCGGGGGGTTACAAGAGACCCAGTACTTC. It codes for CSTSGGLQETQYF.